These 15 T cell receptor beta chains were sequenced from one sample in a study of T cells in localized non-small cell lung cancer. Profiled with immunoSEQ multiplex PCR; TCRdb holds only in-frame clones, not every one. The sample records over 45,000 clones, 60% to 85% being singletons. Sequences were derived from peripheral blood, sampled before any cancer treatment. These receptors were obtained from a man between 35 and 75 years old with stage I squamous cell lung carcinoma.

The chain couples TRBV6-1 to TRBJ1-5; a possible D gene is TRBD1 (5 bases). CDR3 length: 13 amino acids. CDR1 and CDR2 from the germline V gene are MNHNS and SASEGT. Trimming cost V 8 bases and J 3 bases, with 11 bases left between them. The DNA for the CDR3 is TGTGCCAGCCAACGGGGGGACAATCAGCCCCAGCATTTT. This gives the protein CASQRGDNQPQHF.

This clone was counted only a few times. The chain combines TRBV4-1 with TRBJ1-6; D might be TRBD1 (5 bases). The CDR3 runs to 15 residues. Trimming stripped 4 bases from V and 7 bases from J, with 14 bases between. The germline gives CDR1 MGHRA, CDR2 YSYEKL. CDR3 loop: CASSRTGTENSPLHF. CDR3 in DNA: TGCGCCAGCAGCCGTACCGGGACGGAGAATTCACCCCTCCACTTT.

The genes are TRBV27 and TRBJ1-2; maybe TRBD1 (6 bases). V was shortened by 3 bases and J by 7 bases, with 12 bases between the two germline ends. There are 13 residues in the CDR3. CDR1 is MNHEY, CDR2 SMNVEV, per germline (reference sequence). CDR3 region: CASSFPGASGYTF. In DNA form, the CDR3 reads TGTGCCAGCAGTTTTCCAGGGGCGTCTGGCTACACCTTC.

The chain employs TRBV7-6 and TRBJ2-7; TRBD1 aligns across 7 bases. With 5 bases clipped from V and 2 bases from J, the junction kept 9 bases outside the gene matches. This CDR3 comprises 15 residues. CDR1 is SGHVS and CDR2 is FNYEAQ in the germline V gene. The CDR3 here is CASSPIAGTAYEQYF. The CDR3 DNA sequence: TGTGCCAGCAGCCCCATCGCCGGGACAGCCTACGAGCAGTACTTC.

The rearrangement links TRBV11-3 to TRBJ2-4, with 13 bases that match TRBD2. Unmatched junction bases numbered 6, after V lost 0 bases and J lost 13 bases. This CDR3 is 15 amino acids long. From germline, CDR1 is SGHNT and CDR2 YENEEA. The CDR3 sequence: CASSLDSTSGGRQYF. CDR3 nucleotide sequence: TGTGCCAGCAGCTTAGATTCGACTAGCGGGGGGCGCCAGTACTTC.

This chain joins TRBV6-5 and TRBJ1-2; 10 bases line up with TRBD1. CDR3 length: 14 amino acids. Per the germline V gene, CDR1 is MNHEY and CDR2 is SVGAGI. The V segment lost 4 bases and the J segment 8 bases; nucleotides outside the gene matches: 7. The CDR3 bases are TGTGCCAGCAGTTTGACAGGGGGCTATGACGGCTACACCTTC. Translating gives CASSLTGGYDGYTF.

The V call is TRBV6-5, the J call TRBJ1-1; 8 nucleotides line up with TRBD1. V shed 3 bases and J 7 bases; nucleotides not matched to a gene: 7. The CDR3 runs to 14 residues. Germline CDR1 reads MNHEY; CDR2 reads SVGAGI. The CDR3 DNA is TGTGCCAGCAGTTATGTCCACAGGGGGTTTGAAGCTTTCTTT. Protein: CASSYVHRGFEAFF.

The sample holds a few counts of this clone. The DNA of the CDR3 is TGTGCCAGCAGACCACCCGGACAGCTTAACTATGGCTACACCTTC. This encodes CASRPPGQLNYGYTF. The chain joins TRBV6-6 to TRBJ1-2; possibly TRBD1 for D (6 bases). V was shortened by 6 bases and J by 1 base, with 15 bases between the two germline ends. CDR1 is MNHNY and CDR2 is SVGAGI in the germline V gene (reference sequence). The CDR3 length is 15 residues.

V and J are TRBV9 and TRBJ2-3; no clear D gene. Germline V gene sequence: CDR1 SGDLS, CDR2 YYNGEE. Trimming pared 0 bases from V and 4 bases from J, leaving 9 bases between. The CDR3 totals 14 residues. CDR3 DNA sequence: TGTGCCAGCAGCGTAGCGACAAACTCAGATACGCAGTATTTT. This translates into CASSVATNSDTQYF.

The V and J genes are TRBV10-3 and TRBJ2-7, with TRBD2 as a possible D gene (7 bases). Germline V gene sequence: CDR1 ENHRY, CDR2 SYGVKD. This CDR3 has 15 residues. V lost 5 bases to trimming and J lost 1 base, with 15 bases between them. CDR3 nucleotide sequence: TGTGCCATCAGTCAAGGGGGAGGGGGTTCCTACGAGCAGTACTTC. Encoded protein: CAISQGGGGSYEQYF.

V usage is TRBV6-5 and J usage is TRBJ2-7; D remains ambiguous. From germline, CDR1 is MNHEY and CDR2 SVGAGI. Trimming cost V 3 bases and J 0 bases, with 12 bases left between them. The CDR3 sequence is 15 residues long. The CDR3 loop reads CASSYTGLSSYEQYF. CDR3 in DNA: TGTGCCAGCAGTTATACGGGCTTAAGCTCCTACGAGCAGTACTTC.

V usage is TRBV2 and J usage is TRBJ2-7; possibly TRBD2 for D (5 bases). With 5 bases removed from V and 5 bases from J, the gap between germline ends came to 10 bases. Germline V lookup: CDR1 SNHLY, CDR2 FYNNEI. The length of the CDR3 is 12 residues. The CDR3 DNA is TGTGCCAGCAGTAAGGGAGTAGACGAGCAGTACTTC. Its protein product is CASSKGVDEQYF. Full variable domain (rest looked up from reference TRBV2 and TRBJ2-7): EPEVTQTPSHQVTQMGQEVILRCVPISNHLYFYWYRQILGQKVEFLVSFYNNEISEKSEIFDDQFSVERPDGSNFTLKIRSTKLEDSAMYFCASSKGVDEQYFGPGTRLTVT.

This CDR3 is CASSQDYRRTNEKLFF. CDR3 nucleotides: TGTGCCAGCAGCCAAGATTACAGGAGAACTAATGAAAAACTGTTTTTT. J is TRBJ1-4 and V is TRBV4-2, with TRBD1 as a possible D gene (5 bases). The CDR3 is 16 amino acids. Germline V lookup: CDR1 LGHNA, CDR2 YNFKEQ. The V end was cut by 0 bases, the J end by 1 base, with 9 bases between.

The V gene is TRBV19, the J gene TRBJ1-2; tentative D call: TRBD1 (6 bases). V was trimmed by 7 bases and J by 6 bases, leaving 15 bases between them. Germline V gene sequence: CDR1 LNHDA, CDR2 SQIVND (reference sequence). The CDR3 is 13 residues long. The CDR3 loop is CASTAAGAHGYTF. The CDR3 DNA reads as TGTGCCAGTACCGCGGCAGGGGCGCATGGCTACACCTTC.

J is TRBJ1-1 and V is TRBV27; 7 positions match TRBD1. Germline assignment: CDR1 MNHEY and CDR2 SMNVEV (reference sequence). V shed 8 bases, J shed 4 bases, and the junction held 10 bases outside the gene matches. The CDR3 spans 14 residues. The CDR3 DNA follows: TGTGCCAGCCGACGACAGGGTAGAAGCACTGAAGCTTTCTTT. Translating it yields CASRRQGRSTEAFF.